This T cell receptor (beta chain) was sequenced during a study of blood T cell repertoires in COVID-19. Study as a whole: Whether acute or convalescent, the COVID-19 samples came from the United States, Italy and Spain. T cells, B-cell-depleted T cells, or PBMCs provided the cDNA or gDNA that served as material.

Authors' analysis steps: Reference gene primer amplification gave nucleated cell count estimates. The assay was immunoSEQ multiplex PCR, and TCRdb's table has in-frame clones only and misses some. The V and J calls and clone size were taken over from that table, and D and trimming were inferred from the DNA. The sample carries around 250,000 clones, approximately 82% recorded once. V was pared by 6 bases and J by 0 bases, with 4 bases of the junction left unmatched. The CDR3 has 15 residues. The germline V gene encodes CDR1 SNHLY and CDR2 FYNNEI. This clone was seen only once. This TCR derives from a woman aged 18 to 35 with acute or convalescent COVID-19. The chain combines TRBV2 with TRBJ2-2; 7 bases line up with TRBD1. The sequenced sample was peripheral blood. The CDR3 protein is CASRGQRTNTGELFF. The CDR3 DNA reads TGTGCCAGCAGGGGACAGAGAACGAACACCGGGGAGCTGTTTTTT.